This T cell receptor (beta chain) was retrieved from a study of OX40 agonist ivuxolimab in advanced cancers. Across the study: Dose-escalation cases comprised hepatocellular carcinoma, melanoma, renal cell or head and neck cancer.

Sequenced by immunoSEQ multiplex PCR; TCRdb stores in-frame clones only, minus some. The sample lists 50,000 or so clones; 70% to 90% were seen once. A history of autoimmune disease or systemic immunosuppression excluded patients. The ends were cut back, 2 bases at V and 5 bases at J, with 7 bases in the middle. Germline lookup yields CDR1 SGHVS and CDR2 FQNEAQ. This CDR3 has 13 amino acids. This receptor was taken from an adult with an advanced solid tumor such as melanoma, head and neck, liver or kidney cancer. The chain joins TRBV7-8 to TRBJ1-5; no reliable D call. The sequencing used CD4+ or CD8+ T cells sorted from blood, collected in a trial of the OX40 agonist ivuxolimab. This CDR3 reads CASSLRDDQPQHF. The CDR3 region has the DNA TGTGCCAGCAGCTTACGGGATGATCAGCCCCAGCATTTT. The full variable domain, completed using reference TRBV7-8 and TRBJ1-5, is GAGVSQSPRYKVAKRGQDVALRCDPISGHVSLFWYQQALGQGPEFLTYFQNEAQLDKSGLPSDRFFAERPEGSVSTLKIQRTQQEDSAVYLCASSLRDDQPQHFGDGTRLSIL.